This TCR beta chain appears in the sequencing data of a study of T cells after posttransplantation cyclophosphamide. Only in-frame clones appear in the TCRdb table, and some are missing; sequencing was by immunoSEQ multiplex PCR. Of tens of thousands of clones in the sample, roughly 88% were seen once. Looked up from germline, CDR1 is SNHLY and CDR2 is FYNNEI. The CDR3 is 16 amino acids. Trimming took 4 bases from V and 4 from J; bases not matched to a gene: 6. Study outcomes and limitations: Recipient CMV seropositivity and CMV reactivation strongly tracked TRB clonality.

As concerns this clone: What it binds is not known.

Sequencing was carried out using PBMCs. The clonotype comes from a woman aged 55-69 years with a blood cancer, CMV-positive, and with a related stem cell donor. This chain joins TRBV2 and TRBJ2-1; 11 bases are a match to TRBD2. Here the CDR3 reads CASSAELAGVYNEQFF. CDR3 DNA sequence: TGTGCCAGCAGTGCCGAACTAGCGGGAGTTTACAATGAGCAGTTCTTC.